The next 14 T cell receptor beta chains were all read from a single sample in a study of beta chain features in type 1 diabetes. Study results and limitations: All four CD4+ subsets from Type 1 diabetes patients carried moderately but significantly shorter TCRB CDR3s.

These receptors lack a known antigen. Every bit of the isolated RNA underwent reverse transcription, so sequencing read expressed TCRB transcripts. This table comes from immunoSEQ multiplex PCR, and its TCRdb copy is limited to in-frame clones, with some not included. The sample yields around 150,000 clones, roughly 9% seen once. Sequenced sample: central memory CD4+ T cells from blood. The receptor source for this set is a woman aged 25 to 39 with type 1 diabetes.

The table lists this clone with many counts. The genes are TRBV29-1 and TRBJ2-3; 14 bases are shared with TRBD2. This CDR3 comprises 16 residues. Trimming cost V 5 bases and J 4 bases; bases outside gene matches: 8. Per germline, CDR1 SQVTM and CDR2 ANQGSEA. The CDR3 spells CSVRGTSGSSPDTQYF. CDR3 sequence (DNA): TGCAGCGTTAGGGGGACTAGCGGGAGCTCTCCAGATACGCAGTATTTT.

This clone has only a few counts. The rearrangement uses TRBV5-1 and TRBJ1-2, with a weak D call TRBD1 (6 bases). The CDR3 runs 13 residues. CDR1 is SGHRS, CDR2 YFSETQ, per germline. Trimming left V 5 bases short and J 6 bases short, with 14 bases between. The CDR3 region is CASRVDRKDGYTF. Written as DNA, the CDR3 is TGCGCCAGCAGAGTAGACAGGAAGGATGGCTACACCTTC.

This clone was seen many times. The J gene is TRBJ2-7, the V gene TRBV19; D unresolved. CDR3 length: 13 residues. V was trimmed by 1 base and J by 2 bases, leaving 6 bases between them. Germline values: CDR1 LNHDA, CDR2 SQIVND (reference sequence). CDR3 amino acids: CASSIGSPYEQYF. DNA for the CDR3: TGTGCCAGTAGTATAGGCAGTCCCTACGAGCAGTACTTC.

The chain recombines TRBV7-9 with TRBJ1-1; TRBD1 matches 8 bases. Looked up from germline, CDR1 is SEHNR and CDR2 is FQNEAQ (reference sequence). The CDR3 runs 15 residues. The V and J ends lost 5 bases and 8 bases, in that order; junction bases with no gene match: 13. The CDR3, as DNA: TGTGCCAGCAGCACCAAGACAGGGGCCCCGGACGAAGCTTTCTTT. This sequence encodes CASSTKTGAPDEAFF.

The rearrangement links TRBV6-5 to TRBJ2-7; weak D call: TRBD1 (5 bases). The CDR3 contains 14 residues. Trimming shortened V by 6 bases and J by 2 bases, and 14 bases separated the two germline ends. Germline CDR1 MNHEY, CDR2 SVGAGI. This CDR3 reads CASRELGQTYEQYF. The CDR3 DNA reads TGTGCCAGCAGGGAACTCGGACAAACCTACGAGCAGTACTTC.

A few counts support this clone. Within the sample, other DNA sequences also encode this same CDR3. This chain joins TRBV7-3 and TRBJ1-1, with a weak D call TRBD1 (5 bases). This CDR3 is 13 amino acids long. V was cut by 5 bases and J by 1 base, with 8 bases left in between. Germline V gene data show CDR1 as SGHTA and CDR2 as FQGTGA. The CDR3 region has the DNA TGTGCCAGCAGCCGGGGGGGGAACACTGAAGCTTTCTTT. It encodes CASSRGGNTEAFF.

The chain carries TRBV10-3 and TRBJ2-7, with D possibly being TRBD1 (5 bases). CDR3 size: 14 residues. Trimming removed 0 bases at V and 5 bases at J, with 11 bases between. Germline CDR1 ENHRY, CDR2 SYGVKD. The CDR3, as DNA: TGTGCCATCAGTGAGTCCAGGGCCGCTCACGAGCAGTACTTC. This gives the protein CAISESRAAHEQYF.

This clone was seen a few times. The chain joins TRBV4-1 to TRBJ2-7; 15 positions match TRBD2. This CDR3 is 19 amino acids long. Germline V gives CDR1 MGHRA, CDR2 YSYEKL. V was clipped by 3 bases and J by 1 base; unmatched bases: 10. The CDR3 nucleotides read TGCGCCAGCAGCCATCCCGGACTAGCGGGAGGGCCTGGTTCCTACGAGCAGTACTTC. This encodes CASSHPGLAGGPGSYEQYF.

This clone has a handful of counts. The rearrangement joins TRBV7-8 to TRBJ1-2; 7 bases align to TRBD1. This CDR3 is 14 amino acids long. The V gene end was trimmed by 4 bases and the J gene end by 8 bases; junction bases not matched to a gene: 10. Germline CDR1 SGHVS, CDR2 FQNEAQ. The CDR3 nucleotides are TGTGCCAGCAGCTCGTTCGACAGGGCGGGGGGCTACACCTTC. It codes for CASSSFDRAGGYTF.

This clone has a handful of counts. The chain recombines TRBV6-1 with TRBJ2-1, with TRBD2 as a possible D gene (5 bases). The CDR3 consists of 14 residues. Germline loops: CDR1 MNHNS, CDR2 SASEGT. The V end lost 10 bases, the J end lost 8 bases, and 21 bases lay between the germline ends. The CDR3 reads CATLWAGMRDEQFF. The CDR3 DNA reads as TGTGCCACCCTTTGGGCGGGCATGAGGGATGAGCAGTTCTTC.

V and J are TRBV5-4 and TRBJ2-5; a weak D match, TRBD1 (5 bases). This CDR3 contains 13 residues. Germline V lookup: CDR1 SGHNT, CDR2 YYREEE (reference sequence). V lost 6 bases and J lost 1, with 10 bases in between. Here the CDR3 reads CASKGISQETQYF. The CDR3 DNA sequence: TGTGCCAGCAAGGGGATCTCCCAAGAGACCCAGTACTTC.

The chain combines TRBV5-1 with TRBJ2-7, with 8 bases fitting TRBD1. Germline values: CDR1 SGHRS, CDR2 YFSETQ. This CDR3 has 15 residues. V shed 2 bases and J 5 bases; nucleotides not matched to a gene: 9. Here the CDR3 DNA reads TGCGCCAGCAGCTTACCGGACAGGGTTCCACACGAGCAGTACTTC. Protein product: CASSLPDRVPHEQYF. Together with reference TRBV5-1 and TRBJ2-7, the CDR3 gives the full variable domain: KAGVTQTPRYLIKTRGQQVTLSCSPISGHRSVSWYQQTPGQGLQFLFEYFSETQRNKGNFPGRFSGRQFSNSRSEMNVSTLELGDSALYLCASSLPDRVPHEQYFGPGTRLTVT.

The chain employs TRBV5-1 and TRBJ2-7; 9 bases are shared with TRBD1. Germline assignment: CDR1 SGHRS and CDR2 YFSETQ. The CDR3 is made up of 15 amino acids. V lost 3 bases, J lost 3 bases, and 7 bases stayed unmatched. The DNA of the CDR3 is TGCGCCAGCAGCTCGGGGGGACAGGGATACTACGAGCAGTACTTC. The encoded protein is CASSSGGQGYYEQYF.

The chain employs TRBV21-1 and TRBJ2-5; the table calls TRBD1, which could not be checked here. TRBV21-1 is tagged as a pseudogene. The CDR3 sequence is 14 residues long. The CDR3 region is CASSNQTGRETQYF. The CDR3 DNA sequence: TGTGCCAGCAGCAACCAGACAGGGCGGGAGACCCAGTACTTC.